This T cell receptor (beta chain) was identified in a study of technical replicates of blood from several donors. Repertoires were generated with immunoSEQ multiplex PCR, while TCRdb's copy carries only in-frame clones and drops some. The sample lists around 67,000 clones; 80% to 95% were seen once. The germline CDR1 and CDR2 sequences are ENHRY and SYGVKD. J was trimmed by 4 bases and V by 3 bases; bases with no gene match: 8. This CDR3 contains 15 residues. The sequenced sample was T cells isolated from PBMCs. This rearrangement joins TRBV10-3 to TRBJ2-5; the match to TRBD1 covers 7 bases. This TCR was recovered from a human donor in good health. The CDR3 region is CAISEYPGQTETQYF. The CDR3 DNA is TGTGCCATCAGTGAATACCCGGGACAGACAGAGACCCAGTACTTC.